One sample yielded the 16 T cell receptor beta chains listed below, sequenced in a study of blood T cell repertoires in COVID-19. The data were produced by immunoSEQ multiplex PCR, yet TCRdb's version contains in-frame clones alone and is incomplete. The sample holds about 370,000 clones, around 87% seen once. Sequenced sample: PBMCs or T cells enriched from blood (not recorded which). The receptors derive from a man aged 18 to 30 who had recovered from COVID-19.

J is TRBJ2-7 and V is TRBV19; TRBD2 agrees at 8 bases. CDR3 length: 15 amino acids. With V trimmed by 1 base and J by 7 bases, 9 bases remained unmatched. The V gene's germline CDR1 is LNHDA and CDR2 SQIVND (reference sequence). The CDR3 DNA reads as TGTGCCAGTAGTATAGGGGGAGCGGGAGTGCGTGAGCAGTACTTC. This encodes CASSIGGAGVREQYF.

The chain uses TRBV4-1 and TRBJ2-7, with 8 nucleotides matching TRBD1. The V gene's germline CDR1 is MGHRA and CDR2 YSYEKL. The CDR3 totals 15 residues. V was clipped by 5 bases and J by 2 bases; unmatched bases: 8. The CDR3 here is CASSSYGTGTYEQYF. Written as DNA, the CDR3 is TGCGCCAGCAGCTCCTACGGGACAGGAACCTACGAGCAGTACTTC.

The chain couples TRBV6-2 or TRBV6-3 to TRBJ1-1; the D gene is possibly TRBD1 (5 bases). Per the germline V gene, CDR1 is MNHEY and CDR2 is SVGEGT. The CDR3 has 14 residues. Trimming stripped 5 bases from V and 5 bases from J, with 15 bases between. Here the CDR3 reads CASSGEGQRTEAFF. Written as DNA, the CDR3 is TGTGCCAGCAGTGGGGAGGGGCAGAGGACTGAAGCTTTCTTT.

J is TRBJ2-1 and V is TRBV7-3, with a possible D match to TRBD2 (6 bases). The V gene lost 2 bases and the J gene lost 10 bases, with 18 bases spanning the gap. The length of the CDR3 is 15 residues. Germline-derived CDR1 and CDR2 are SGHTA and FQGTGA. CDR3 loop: CASSLLAAPSREQFF. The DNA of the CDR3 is TGTGCCAGCAGCTTATTAGCGGCACCTTCGAGGGAGCAGTTCTTC.

Here the CDR3 reads CASTRGVSDNQPQHF. The CDR3 DNA reads as TGTGCCAGCACCAGGGGCGTGAGCGACAATCAGCCCCAGCATTTT. The chain combines TRBV6-5 with TRBJ1-5; weak D call: TRBD1 (6 bases). Trimming removed 7 bases from V and 3 bases from J, with 16 bases in between. The germline V gene has CDR1 MNHEY and CDR2 SVGAGI. The CDR3 is 15 residues long.

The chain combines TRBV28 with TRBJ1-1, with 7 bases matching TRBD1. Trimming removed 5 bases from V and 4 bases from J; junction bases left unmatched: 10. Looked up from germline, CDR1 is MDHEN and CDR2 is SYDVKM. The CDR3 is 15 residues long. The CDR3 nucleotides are TGTGCCAGCAGTCCACCGGGACAGTTGGGCACTGAAGCTTTCTTT. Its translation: CASSPPGQLGTEAFF.

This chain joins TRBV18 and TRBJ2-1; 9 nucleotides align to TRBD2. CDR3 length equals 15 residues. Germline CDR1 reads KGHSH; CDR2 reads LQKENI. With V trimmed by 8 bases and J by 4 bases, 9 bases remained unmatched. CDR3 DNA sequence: TGTGCCAGCCCGAAGCGGGAGGACCTATACAATGAGCAGTTCTTC. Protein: CASPKREDLYNEQFF.

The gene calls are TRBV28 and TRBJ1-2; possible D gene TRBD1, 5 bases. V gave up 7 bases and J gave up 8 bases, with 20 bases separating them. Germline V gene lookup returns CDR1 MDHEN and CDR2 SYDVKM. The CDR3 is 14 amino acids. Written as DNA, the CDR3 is TGTGCCAGCACACGTCCGGGGCCCGGGAGGGGCTACACCTTC. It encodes CASTRPGPGRGYTF.

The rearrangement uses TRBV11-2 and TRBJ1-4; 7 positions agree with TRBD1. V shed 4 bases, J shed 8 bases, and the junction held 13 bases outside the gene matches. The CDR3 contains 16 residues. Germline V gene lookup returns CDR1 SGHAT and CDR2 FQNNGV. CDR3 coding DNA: TGTGCCAGCAGCTCCAGGGGGGCAGGGGGAAGGGAAAAACTGTTTTTT. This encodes CASSSRGAGGREKLFF. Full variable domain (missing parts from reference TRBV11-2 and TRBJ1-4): EAGVAQSPRYKIIEKRQSVAFWCNPISGHATLYWYQQILGQGPKLLIQFQNNGVVDDSQLPKDRFSAERLKGVDSTLKIQPAKLEDSAVYLCASSSRGAGGREKLFFGSGTQLSVL.

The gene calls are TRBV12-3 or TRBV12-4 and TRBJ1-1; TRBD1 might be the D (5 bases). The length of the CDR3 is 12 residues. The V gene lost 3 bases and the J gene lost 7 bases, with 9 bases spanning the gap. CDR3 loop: CASSFAQGEAFF. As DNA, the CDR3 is TGTGCCAGCAGTTTCGCGCAGGGTGAAGCTTTCTTT.

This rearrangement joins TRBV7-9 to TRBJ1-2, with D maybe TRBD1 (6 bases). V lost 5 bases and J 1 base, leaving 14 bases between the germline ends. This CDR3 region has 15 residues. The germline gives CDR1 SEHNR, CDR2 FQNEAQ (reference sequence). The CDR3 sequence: CASSRNRDLNYGYTF. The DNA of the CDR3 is TGTGCCAGCAGCCGTAACAGGGACCTTAACTATGGCTACACCTTC. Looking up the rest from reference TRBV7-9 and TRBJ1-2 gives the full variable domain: DTGVSQNPRHKITKRGQNVTFRCDPISEHNRLYWYRQTLGQGPEFLTYFQNEAQLEKSRLLSDRFSAERPKGSFSTLEIQRTEQGDSAMYLCASSRNRDLNYGYTFGSGTRLTVV.

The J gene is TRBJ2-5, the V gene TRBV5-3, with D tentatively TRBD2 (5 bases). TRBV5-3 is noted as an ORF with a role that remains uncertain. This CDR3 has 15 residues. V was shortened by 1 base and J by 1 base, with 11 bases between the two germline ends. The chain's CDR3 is CARSLPAGIQETQYF. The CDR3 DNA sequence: TGTGCCAGAAGCTTGCCGGCGGGTATCCAAGAGACCCAGTACTTC.

CDR3 residues: CASSNGQFYGYTF. CDR3 coding DNA: TGTGCCAGCAGTAACGGACAGTTCTATGGCTACACCTTC. This chain links TRBV28 with TRBJ1-2, with TRBD1 as a possible D gene (6 bases). V lost 5 bases and J lost 4, with 11 bases in between. Germline loops: CDR1 MDHEN, CDR2 SYDVKM. There are 13 residues in the CDR3.

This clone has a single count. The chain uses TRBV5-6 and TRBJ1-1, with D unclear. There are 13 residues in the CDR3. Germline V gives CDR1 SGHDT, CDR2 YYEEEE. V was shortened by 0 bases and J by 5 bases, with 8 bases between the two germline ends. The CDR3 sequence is CASSLERETEAFF. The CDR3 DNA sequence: TGTGCCAGCAGCTTGGAGAGGGAGACTGAAGCTTTCTTT.

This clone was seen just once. CDR3: CASSQGTSGRFRRETQYF. As DNA, the CDR3 is TGCGCCAGCAGCCAAGGGACTAGCGGGAGGTTCAGACGAGAGACCCAGTACTTC. The rearrangement uses TRBV4-1 and TRBJ2-5; 14 nucleotides line up with TRBD2. V dropped 1 base and J dropped 4; count of bases not matched to a gene: 8. The CDR3 has 18 residues. Germline lookup yields CDR1 MGHRA and CDR2 YSYEKL.

The CDR3 loop reads CASSQAVEGSETQYF. The CDR3 DNA follows: TGCGCCAGCAGCCAAGCCGTTGAGGGTTCAGAGACCCAGTACTTC. The rearrangement uses TRBV4-1 and TRBJ2-5; weak D call: TRBD2 (5 bases). The ends were cut back, 1 base at V and 4 bases at J, with 13 bases in the middle. Germline V CDR1 and CDR2: MGHRA, YSYEKL. The CDR3 is 15 residues long.